The 31 T cell receptor beta chains presented below share a single source sample, sequenced in a study of blood T cells in healthy people across ages. With a J-beta primer mix and a sample-barcoded 5' primer, a second PCR ran 7 to 11 cycles. Using its own MiXCR run on the 5' RACE reads, TCRdb lists one record per CDR3 protein. The sample shows roughly 680,000 distinct CDR3 sequences, 49% of them seen only once. The sample was blood. These receptors were collected from a woman aged 60 to 75 in good health.

In this sample, this clonotype turned up many times. The genes are TRBV30 and TRBJ2-4, with 8 bases matching TRBD1. V lost 1 base to trimming and J lost 3 bases; unmatched junction nucleotides: 8. There are 16 residues in the CDR3. Germline assignment: CDR1 GTSNPN and CDR2 SVGIG (reference sequence). The CDR3 DNA sequence: TGTGCCTGGAGTGCCGGACAGGGTTCGGTCAAAAACATTCAGTACTTC. It codes for CAWSAGQGSVKNIQYF.

The chain combines TRBV4-3 with TRBJ2-1, with 10 positions matching TRBD1. Near its end, the DNA agrees better with TRBJ2-7, so the J call may be wrong. The CDR3 extends over 16 amino acids. Per the germline V gene, CDR1 is LGHNA and CDR2 is YSLEER. The CDR3 region is CASSQGTGGGYNEQYF. As DNA, the CDR3 is TGCGCCAGCAGCCAAGGGACAGGGGGAGGGTACAATGAGCAGTACTTC.

The rearrangement uses TRBV7-9 and TRBJ1-4; D unclear. The V gene's germline CDR1 is SEHNR and CDR2 FQNEAQ (reference sequence). The ends were cut back, 5 bases at V and 0 bases at J, with 10 bases in the middle. The CDR3 consists of 15 residues. The CDR3 sequence is CASSLGRATNEKLFF. CDR3 DNA: TGTGCCAGCAGCCTGGGTCGGGCAACTAATGAAAAACTGTTTTTT.

This sequence joins TRBV19 and TRBJ2-5; D is perhaps TRBD1 (5 bases). The germline CDR1 and CDR2 sequences are LNHDA and SQIVND (reference sequence). CDR3 length: 13 amino acids. The germline V and J ends were trimmed by 3 bases and 5 bases, with 10 bases remaining between them. DNA of the CDR3: TGTGCCAGTAGTATCGCCAGGGTTGAGACCCAGTACTTC. Translated, it gives CASSIARVETQYF.

This chain joins TRBV27 and TRBJ1-2; D may be TRBD1 (5 bases). The germline CDR1 and CDR2 sequences are MNHEY and SMNVEV (reference sequence). The CDR3 length is 16 residues. Trimming removed 10 bases at V and 2 bases at J, with 23 bases between. The CDR3 loop reads CATVSFIRGGNYGYTF. As DNA, the CDR3 is TGTGCCACCGTAAGTTTCATAAGGGGAGGCAACTATGGCTACACCTTC.

This clonotype has only a few counts. This chain connects TRBV28 to TRBJ2-6, with 8 bases aligning to TRBD1. This CDR3 spans 15 amino acids. V shed 5 bases and J 3 bases; nucleotides not matched to a gene: 3. Germline V gene data show CDR1 as MDHEN and CDR2 as SYDVKM. This CDR3 is CASSQGAHGANVLTF. CDR3 nucleotides: TGTGCCAGCAGTCAGGGGGCGCATGGGGCCAACGTCCTGACTTTC.

The chain is built from TRBV6-2 or TRBV6-3 and TRBJ1-5; no definite D call. CDR1 MNHEY and CDR2 SVGEGT come from the germline V gene. The CDR3 sequence is 13 residues long. V gave up 4 bases and J gave up 5 bases, with 9 bases separating them. CDR3 protein: CASSFQLDQPQHF. CDR3 DNA sequence: TGTGCCAGCAGTTTTCAACTCGATCAGCCCCAGCATTTT.

The J gene is TRBJ1-1, the V gene TRBV10-3, with D maybe TRBD1 (5 bases). Germline loops: CDR1 ENHRY, CDR2 SYGVKD. Trimming pared 10 bases from V and 4 bases from J, leaving 13 bases between. The CDR3 totals 12 residues. The DNA of the CDR3 is TGTGCCACCCGCGGGGGGGGCACTGAAGCTTTCTTT. Residues: CATRGGGTEAFF.

This clonotype was seen only a few times. The V gene is TRBV12-3 or TRBV12-4, the J gene TRBJ1-2; D unclear. The CDR3 runs 17 residues. Between the trimmed V and J ends, which lost 4 bases and 3 bases, there was a span of 21 bases. The CDR3 reads CASSSRRVLLWDYGYTF. In DNA, the CDR3 is TGTGCCAGCAGTTCACGTAGGGTACTCTTGTGGGACTATGGCTACACCTTC.

A remark on this clonotype: At one of its ends the junction is not consistent with the germline gene, which may arise from a read error. V and J are TRBV6-5 and TRBJ2-1; 7 nucleotides align to TRBD2. This CDR3 contains 16 residues. Germline CDR1 and CDR2: MNHEY and SVGAGI. The CDR3 nucleotides read TGTGCCAGCACCATTTCGTCTAGCGGAGCTTACAATGAGCAGATCTTC. Its protein product is CASTISSSGAYNEQIF.

V usage is TRBV2 and J usage is TRBJ2-1; the D is unclear. V was trimmed by 6 bases and J by 8 bases, leaving 8 bases between them. This CDR3 is 11 amino acids long. The germline gives CDR1 SNHLY, CDR2 FYNNEI. CDR3 in amino acids: CASRWPDEQFF. The CDR3 region has the DNA TGTGCCAGCAGATGGCCTGATGAGCAGTTCTTC.

V and J are TRBV7-6 and TRBJ2-5; a weak D match, TRBD1 (6 bases). V was pared by 2 bases and J by 3 bases, with 10 bases between. Looked up from germline, CDR1 is SGHVS and CDR2 is FNYEAQ. The CDR3 length is 14 residues. CDR3 amino acids: CASSLSTGKETQYF. For the CDR3, the DNA is TGTGCCAGCAGCTTATCTACAGGGAAAGAGACCCAGTACTTC.

This clonotype was seen many times. The chain has TRBV27 and TRBJ2-7; D tentatively reads TRBD1 or TRBD2 (5 bases each). The CDR3 spans 10 residues. Trimming left V 11 bases short and J 6 bases short, with 11 bases between. CDR1 is MNHEY and CDR2 is SMNVEV in the germline V gene (reference sequence). The CDR3 DNA reads TGTGCCCTTCTGGGGGTCGAGCAGTACTTC. Protein product: CALLGVEQYF.

A note on this clonotype: The junction does not match germline at one end; this may be a read error. V gene TRBV10-3 combines with J gene TRBJ2-3, with TRBD1 identical over 12 bases. The CDR3 is made up of 15 amino acids. Germline V lookup: CDR1 ENHRY, CDR2 SYGVKD. CDR3 protein: CATSGDRGHSDTQYF. The CDR3 coding sequence is TGTGCCACCAGTGGGGACAGGGGGCATTCAGATACGCAGTATTTT.

Only a few counts were recorded for this clonotype. The chain couples TRBV27 to TRBJ2-3; no definite D call. Germline lookup yields CDR1 MNHEY and CDR2 SMNVEV (reference sequence). This CDR3 is built from 14 residues. V shed 0 bases and J shed 6 bases, with 10 bases lying between them. The CDR3 coding sequence is TGTGCCAGCAGTTTATCGTGGCAGTGGGATACGCAGTATTTT. This codes for CASSLSWQWDTQYF.

About this clonotype itself: A junction end diverges from the germline sequence, so it may reflect a read error. The rearrangement links TRBV20-1 to TRBJ2-6, with a tentative D call TRBD1 (5 bases). This CDR3 spans 15 amino acids. Germline lookup yields CDR1 DFQATT and CDR2 SNEGSKA (reference sequence). CDR3 protein: CSARGPVSGANALTF. The CDR3 DNA sequence: TGCAGTGCTAGAGGCCCGGTCTCTGGGGCCAACGCCCTGACTTTC.

V and J are TRBV28 and TRBJ2-7; 7 positions agree with TRBD1. V trimming: 6 bases; J trimming: 2 bases; junction bases outside the gene matches: 22. CDR1 and CDR2 from the germline V gene are MDHEN and SYDVKM. There are 19 residues in the CDR3. The CDR3 loop is CASRPYGARGRDRTYEQYF. CDR3 sequence (DNA): TGTGCCAGCAGGCCTTATGGGGCAAGGGGCCGGGACAGAACCTACGAGCAGTACTTC.

This clonotype has a handful of counts. V is TRBV12-3 or TRBV12-4 and J is TRBJ2-2; D is unresolved. The CDR3 is 15 residues long. Trimming took 1 base from V and 2 from J, leaving 8 bases between them. The chain's CDR3 is CASSLGESNTGELFF. CDR3 nucleotides: TGTGCCAGCAGTTTAGGAGAGTCCAACACCGGGGAGCTGTTTTTT.

The chain recombines TRBV14 with TRBJ2-7; 7 bases fit TRBD1. The V gene's germline CDR1 is SGHDN and CDR2 FVKESK. Germline trimming cut 0 bases from V and 3 bases from J; bases unmatched to any gene: 8. The CDR3 runs 16 residues. CDR3 DNA sequence: TGTGCCAGCAGCCAAGATAGAAGGGGGCAAAACTACGAGCAGTACTTC. It specifies CASSQDRRGQNYEQYF.

The rearrangement uses TRBV20-1 and TRBJ2-1; D is ambiguous. Trimming stripped 6 bases from V and 9 bases from J, with 9 bases between. The germline V gene has CDR1 DFQATT and CDR2 SNEGSKA (reference sequence). The CDR3 is made up of 10 amino acids. DNA of the CDR3: TGCAGTGCCCTAGTTGGTGAGCAGTTCTTC. Translating gives CSALVGEQFF.

For this clonotype: A read error may produce the germline difference seen at one junction end. V is TRBV6-1 and J is TRBJ2-5; 10 bases agree with TRBD1. The CDR3 covers 15 residues. Germline V gene lookup returns CDR1 MNHNS and CDR2 SASEGT. The CDR3 DNA reads as TGTGCCAGCAGTGCACCCGACAGGGGGCAAGAGATCCAGTACTTC. Its protein is CASSAPDRGQEIQYF.

This clonotype was observed a handful of times. The V gene is TRBV4-2, the J gene TRBJ2-5; TRBD1 matches at 8 bases. Germline CDR1 reads LGHNA; CDR2 reads YNFKEQ. The junction had 11 bases not matched to a gene; V was cut back by 0 bases and J by 11 bases. The CDR3 contains 15 residues. The CDR3 nucleotides read TGTGCCAGCAGCCAAGAGGGTGACAGGGGCAATGAGCAGTACTTC. Its translation: CASSQEGDRGNEQYF.

This clonotype was counted at least ten times. V and J are TRBV2 and TRBJ2-1, with D perhaps matching TRBD1 (5 bases). Trimming stripped 2 bases from V and 5 bases from J, with 10 bases between. The germline V gene has CDR1 SNHLY and CDR2 FYNNEI. This CDR3 region has 14 residues. The CDR3 coding sequence is TGTGCCAGCAGTGAAATGGGGCCAAACAATGAGCAGTTCTTC. Amino acid sequence: CASSEMGPNNEQFF.

This clonotype was detected once. The chain uses TRBV5-1 and TRBJ2-3; 8 bases align to TRBD1. CDR3 length: 13 amino acids. Germline-derived CDR1 and CDR2 are SGHRS and YFSETQ. V lost 5 bases and J lost 4; bases outside the gene matches: 3. In DNA form, the CDR3 reads TGCGCCAGCAGGCAGGACAGGGCAGATACGCAGTATTTT. Translated, it gives CASRQDRADTQYF.

The genes are TRBV6-5 and TRBJ1-2, with D perhaps matching TRBD1 (5 bases). Trimming cost V 5 bases and J 4 bases, with 8 bases left between them. Per germline, CDR1 MNHEY and CDR2 SVGAGI. The CDR3 totals 12 residues. The CDR3 region is CASSGDGYGYTF. CDR3 sequence (DNA): TGTGCCAGCAGTGGGGACGGCTATGGCTACACCTTC.

The rearrangement joins TRBV20-1 to TRBJ1-6; D unresolved. There are 14 residues in the CDR3. Trimming shortened V by 7 bases and J by 9 bases, and 19 bases separated the two germline ends. The germline V gene encodes CDR1 DFQATT and CDR2 SNEGSKA (reference sequence). The CDR3 loop is CSVLPTGRGSPLHF. In DNA, the CDR3 is TGCAGTGTACTCCCGACCGGTCGAGGTTCACCCCTCCACTTT.

The CDR3 protein is CASSLGTDGYGYTF. In nucleotides, the CDR3 is TGTGCCAGCAGCCTCGGGACAGATGGCTATGGCTACACCTTC. The J gene is TRBJ1-2, the V gene TRBV5-6, with TRBD1 identical over 7 bases. J lost 4 bases, V lost 4 bases, and 7 bases had no gene match. The CDR3 is 14 residues long. The V gene's germline CDR1 is SGHDT and CDR2 YYEEEE.

This clonotype has a count of ten or more. The chain is built from TRBV7-8 and TRBJ2-3, with TRBD2 matching over 8 bases. The V segment lost 6 bases and the J segment 5 bases; nucleotides outside the gene matches: 7. The CDR3 covers 14 residues. Per germline, CDR1 SGHVS and CDR2 FQNEAQ. CDR3 region: CASSLGLAGDTQYF. The CDR3 DNA sequence: TGTGCCAGCAGTCTCGGACTAGCAGGAGATACGCAGTATTTT.

On this clonotype itself: This may come from a read error, since a much larger clone is one base off. V and J are TRBV28 and TRBJ1-5; no clear D. The CDR3 has 12 amino acids. Germline assignment: CDR1 MDHEN and CDR2 SYDVKM. Trimming pared 8 bases from V and 9 bases from J, leaving 14 bases between. CDR3 in DNA: TGTGCCAGCGTCGCAGTAGATCGGCCCCAGCATTTT. Translating gives CASVAVDRPQHF.

This clonotype was counted a few times. The chain is built from TRBV20-1 and TRBJ2-1; 8 bases align to TRBD2. The CDR3 length is 16 residues. Trimming at V came to 7 bases and at J to 1 base, leaving 12 bases not matched to a gene. In germline, CDR1 is DFQATT, CDR2 SNEGSKA (reference sequence). CDR3 DNA sequence: TGCAGTGGAGAGGGCGGAGCGGGAGAGTCCTACAATGAGCAGTTCTTC. This encodes CSGEGGAGESYNEQFF.

V is TRBV29-1 and J is TRBJ2-5; D not resolved. Trimming pared 7 bases from V and 6 bases from J, leaving 9 bases between. This CDR3 region has 10 residues. Germline-derived CDR1 and CDR2 are SQVTM and ANQGSEA. The CDR3 sequence is CSARLKTQYF. CDR3 DNA: TGCAGCGCAAGACTGAAGACCCAGTACTTC.